This T cell receptor (beta chain) was retrieved from a study of T cells in Graves' hyperthyroidism and ophthalmopathy. Concerning this clonotype itself: Antigen: not known.

Amplified TCR beta CDR3 regions came from RNA transcripts. First-round RT-PCR with HTBI primers amplified the TCR CDR3 region. MiXCR, run by TCRdb on the multiplex PCR reads, gives a single entry per CDR3 protein. This sample has 400,000 to 600,000 distinct CDR3 sequences; about 16% occur once, and the top ten carry around 28%. Notes on the study in general: Ophthalmopathy, which appeared later, was predicted by the model a median 6.5 months before onset. Clonotypes that were expanded in thyroid above 0.001 mostly appeared in blood too.

Germline CDR1 and CDR2: SGHRS and YFSETQ. Trimming took 4 bases from V and 6 from J, leaving 14 bases between them. The length of the CDR3 is 13 residues. This receptor was taken from a woman aged 25 to 39 with Graves' ophthalmopathy. The source material was blood. The rearrangement joins TRBV5-1 to TRBJ2-7, with a possible D match to TRBD2 (6 bases). CDR3 bases: TGCGCCAGCAGCCGCTACGGGGGATTCGAGCAGTACTTC. Protein: CASSRYGGFEQYF.